The 8 T cell receptor beta chains in this list originate from one sample, sequenced in a study of T cell repertoires in cytomegalovirus infection. TCRdb redid the calling of the reads with MiXCR, one entry per CDR3 protein. The table has about 400,000 distinct CDR3 sequences, roughly 18% seen once. Sequencing input: PBMCs. These receptors were taken from a human donor in good health (CMV status not recorded). Some clones in this sample may be carry-over from other donors' samples.

The genes are TRBV4-1 and TRBJ1-4, with D uncertain. V lost 0 bases and J 0 bases, leaving 11 bases between the germline ends. This CDR3 has 17 residues. Germline loops: CDR1 MGHRA, CDR2 YSYEKL. For the CDR3, the DNA is TGCGCCAGCAGCCAAGATAGACGGTCGTCAACTAATGAAAAACTGTTTTTT. Translation gives CASSQDRRSSTNEKLFF.

J is TRBJ2-1 and V is TRBV28; TRBD2 agrees at 9 bases. This CDR3 spans 14 amino acids. V shed 4 bases and J 7 bases; nucleotides not matched to a gene: 5. The V gene's germline CDR1 is MDHEN and CDR2 SYDVKM. The CDR3 is CASSSLAGENEQFF. In DNA form, the CDR3 reads TGTGCCAGCAGTTCATTAGCGGGGGAGAATGAGCAGTTCTTC.

This clonotype was counted ten times or more. The chain carries TRBV11-2 and TRBJ1-1, with a tentative D call TRBD1 (5 bases). The CDR3 is made up of 13 amino acids. The germline CDR1 and CDR2 sequences are SGHAT and FQNNGV. V was cut by 5 bases and J by 4 bases, with 11 bases left in between. DNA for the CDR3: TGTGCCAGCAGCATCGGCGGGGGCACTGAAGCTTTCTTT. Protein: CASSIGGGTEAFF.

This clonotype has more than one count but fewer than ten. The V call is TRBV20-1, the J call TRBJ2-5, with TRBD2 matching over 7 bases. The CDR3 has 14 amino acids. V shed 5 bases and J 1 base; nucleotides not matched to a gene: 7. CDR1 and CDR2 (germline): DFQATT, SNEGSKA (reference sequence). CDR3 residues: CSALRVAGQETQYF. DNA of the CDR3: TGCAGTGCTTTGCGTGTAGCGGGCCAAGAGACCCAGTACTTC.

This clonotype came up a few times. This rearrangement joins TRBV6-1 to TRBJ1-5; D not resolved. The germline CDR1 and CDR2 sequences are MNHNS and SASEGT. This CDR3 has 15 residues. The V and J ends lost 7 bases and 0 bases respectively, with 13 bases between them. This CDR3 reads CASTPGPASNQPQHF. CDR3 DNA: TGTGCCAGCACCCCAGGTCCAGCTAGCAATCAGCCCCAGCATTTT.

In its sample, this clonotype was seen many times. The rearrangement joins TRBV12-5 to TRBJ2-5; TRBD1 agrees at 8 bases. Losses at the gene ends were 6 bases for V and 7 bases for J; bases not matched to a gene: 10. The CDR3 consists of 14 residues. Germline V gene lookup returns CDR1 LGHNT and CDR2 FRNRAP. The CDR3: CASGTGTGSGTQYF. The CDR3 coding sequence is TGTGCTAGTGGAACCGGGACAGGCTCCGGGACCCAGTACTTC.

The chain joins TRBV7-6 to TRBJ2-1; 7 bases map to TRBD2. This CDR3 is 15 amino acids long. V gave up 3 bases and J gave up 8 bases; unmatched junction bases: 10. The germline V gene encodes CDR1 SGHVS and CDR2 FNYEAQ. The CDR3 protein is CASSLYGGSLDEQFF. DNA of the CDR3: TGTGCCAGCAGCTTGTACGGGGGGAGTTTGGATGAGCAGTTCTTC.

The chain combines TRBV27 with TRBJ1-2; D gene ambiguous. This CDR3 comprises 13 residues. Between the trimmed V and J ends, which lost 6 bases and 0 bases, there was a span of 8 bases. The V gene's germline CDR1 is MNHEY and CDR2 SMNVEV (reference sequence). CDR3 in DNA: TGTGCCAGCAGACCGATCACTAACTATGGCTACACCTTC. This translates into CASRPITNYGYTF.